One sample yielded the 18 T cell receptor beta chains listed below, sequenced in a study of T cell clones after liver transplantation. Profiling relied on immunoSEQ multiplex PCR, and the TCRdb table lists in-frame clones only, not all of them. The sample records approximately 100,000 clones, approximately 78% being singletons. Sequenced material: CD4+ T cells from blood, taken before liver transplant. The receptors stem from a human donor who received a liver transplant.

The chain has TRBV12-5 and TRBJ2-1, with 15 bases aligning to TRBD2. Looked up from germline, CDR1 is LGHNT and CDR2 is FRNRAP. The ends lost 3 bases at V and 7 bases at J; junction bases unmatched: 19. The CDR3 covers 21 residues. For the CDR3, the DNA is TGTGCTAGTGGTTTCCGGAGCCTTCCGGGACTAGCGGGGGGAGATGTAAATGAGCAGTTCTTC. It is translated as CASGFRSLPGLAGGDVNEQFF. Supplemented by reference TRBV12-5 and TRBJ2-1, the full variable domain reads DARVTQTPRHKVTEMGQEVTMRCQPILGHNTVFWYRQTMMQGLELLAYFRNRAPLDDSGMPKDRFSAEMPDATLATLKIQPSEPRDSAVYFCASGFRSLPGLAGGDVNEQFFGPGTRLTVL.

This clone was observed once. J is TRBJ2-2 and V is TRBV19; weak D call: TRBD1 (6 bases). CDR1 is LNHDA, CDR2 SQIVND, per germline (reference sequence). This CDR3 comprises 16 residues. Trimming left V 6 bases short and J 1 base short, with 15 bases between. In DNA, the CDR3 is TGTGCCAGTAGCGTGATAGGACAGAAGAACACCGGGGAGCTGTTTTTT. It encodes CASSVIGQKNTGELFF.

This chain links TRBV7-2 with TRBJ2-1; possible D gene TRBD2, 7 bases. The CDR3 sequence is 17 residues long. With 4 bases removed from V and 0 bases from J, the gap between germline ends came to 16 bases. CDR1 and CDR2 (germline): SGHTA, FQGNSA. CDR3 in amino acids: CASSSRGRAASYNEQFF. CDR3 in DNA: TGTGCCAGCAGCTCGCGGGGGCGGGCGGCCTCCTACAATGAGCAGTTCTTC.

The rearrangement joins TRBV7-8 to TRBJ2-2, with D possibly being TRBD1 (5 bases). The CDR3 length is 17 residues. Germline CDR1 reads SGHVS; CDR2 reads FQNEAQ. Trimming cost V 4 bases and J 2 bases, with 17 bases left between them. CDR3 amino acids: CASSSIRAVLNTGELFF. The CDR3 DNA is TGTGCCAGCAGCTCAATCAGGGCGGTCCTCAACACCGGGGAGCTGTTTTTT.

The chain uses TRBV28 and TRBJ2-7; possible D gene TRBD1, 5 bases. The length of the CDR3 is 14 residues. CDR1 MDHEN and CDR2 SYDVKM come from the germline V gene. The V end lost 3 bases, the J end lost 2 bases, and 11 bases lay between the germline ends. DNA for the CDR3: TGTGCCAGCAGTTTCCAGGGATTTCCCTACGAGCAGTACTTC. It translates to CASSFQGFPYEQYF.

The chain is built from TRBV5-1 and TRBJ2-1; no definite D call. Trimming stripped 8 bases from V and 3 bases from J, with 12 bases between. Per germline, CDR1 SGHRS and CDR2 YFSETQ. The CDR3 has 13 residues. CDR3 in DNA: TGCGCCAGTCATCGTGATGGCTACAATGAGCAGTTCTTC. Protein product: CASHRDGYNEQFF. The variable domain in full, completed from reference TRBV5-1 and TRBJ2-1, reads KAGVTQTPRYLIKTRGQQVTLSCSPISGHRSVSWYQQTPGQGLQFLFEYFSETQRNKGNFPGRFSGRQFSNSRSEMNVSTLELGDSALYLCASHRDGYNEQFFGPGTRLTVL.

This chain connects TRBV5-1 to TRBJ2-7, with D hard to call. Trimming removed 0 bases from V and 0 bases from J, with 1 base in between. This CDR3 comprises 12 residues. CDR1 SGHRS and CDR2 YFSETQ come from the germline V gene. The CDR3 DNA is TGCGCCAGCAGCTTGGCCTCCTACGAGCAGTACTTC. It specifies CASSLASYEQYF.

The rearrangement links TRBV5-1 to TRBJ2-7; tentative D call: TRBD2 (6 bases). CDR1 and CDR2 (germline): SGHRS, YFSETQ. Trimming pared 0 bases from V and 4 bases from J, leaving 11 bases between. The CDR3 contains 14 residues. The CDR3, as DNA: TGCGCCAGCAGCTTGGGACTAGGCGGGTACGAGCAGTACTTC. Translating gives CASSLGLGGYEQYF.

This chain uses TRBV5-6 with TRBJ1-5; no clear D gene. The CDR3 runs to 18 residues. V was pared by 4 bases and J by 0 bases, with 20 bases between. Germline CDR1 SGHDT, CDR2 YYEEEE. CDR3 protein: CASSGGRTPFYSNQPQHF. CDR3 nucleotides: TGTGCCAGCAGCGGCGGGAGAACTCCTTTTTATAGCAATCAGCCCCAGCATTTT. The full variable domain, with the rest looked up from reference TRBV5-6 and TRBJ1-5, is DAGVTQSPTHLIKTRGQQVTLRCSPKSGHDTVSWYQQALGQGPQFIFQYYEEEERQRGNFPDRFSGHQFPNYSSELNVNALLLGDSALYLCASSGGRTPFYSNQPQHFGDGTRLSIL.

This sequence joins TRBV6-1 and TRBJ1-6, with unresolved D. Trimming shortened V by 3 bases and J by 6 bases, and 9 bases separated the two germline ends. The germline V gene encodes CDR1 MNHNS and CDR2 SASEGT. There are 14 residues in the CDR3. The CDR3 DNA reads TGTGCCAGCAGTGAGGTCGTAAGTAATTCACCCCTCCACTTT. Amino acids: CASSEVVSNSPLHF.

This CDR3 reads CASSLDPRSGANVLTF. The CDR3 coding sequence is TGTGCCAGCAGCTTAGATCCAAGATCTGGGGCCAACGTCCTGACTTTC. J is TRBJ2-6 and V is TRBV7-2; no clear D. The CDR3 has 16 residues. The V end was cut by 1 base, the J end by 1 base, with 8 bases between. In germline, CDR1 is SGHTA, CDR2 FQGNSA.

The chain employs TRBV11-3 and TRBJ2-1; TRBD1 agrees at 8 bases. Germline values: CDR1 SGHNT, CDR2 YENEEA. This CDR3 has 13 residues. V trimming: 7 bases; J trimming: 5 bases; junction bases outside the gene matches: 4. CDR3 in amino acids: CASKQGVHNEQFF. The CDR3 region has the DNA TGTGCCAGCAAACAGGGGGTTCACAATGAGCAGTTCTTC.

This chain connects TRBV19 to TRBJ2-5, with 7 positions matching TRBD2. Per the germline V gene, CDR1 is LNHDA and CDR2 is SQIVND (reference sequence). The J segment lost 4 bases and the V segment lost 5 bases, leaving 7 bases of the junction unmatched. The CDR3 is made up of 14 amino acids. This CDR3 reads CASSPRGRGETQYF. CDR3 DNA sequence: TGTGCCAGTAGTCCACGGGGGAGGGGAGAGACCCAGTACTTC.

This rearrangement joins TRBV4-2 to TRBJ2-2, with a tentative D call TRBD2 (6 bases). The CDR3 extends over 16 amino acids. Germline lookup yields CDR1 LGHNA and CDR2 YNFKEQ. Trimming removed 2 bases at V and 4 bases at J, with 14 bases between. The CDR3 sequence is CASSQYLGTLTGELFF. CDR3 sequence (DNA): TGTGCCAGCAGCCAATATCTTGGGACTCTCACCGGGGAGCTGTTTTTT.

The V call is TRBV20-1, the J call TRBJ2-1; unclear D gene. With 3 bases removed from V and 14 bases from J, the gap between germline ends came to 11 bases. The CDR3 extends over 10 amino acids. CDR1 and CDR2 from the germline V gene are DFQATT and SNEGSKA (reference sequence). The CDR3 reads CSASRVIEFF. The CDR3 DNA follows: TGCAGTGCTAGTAGGGTCATAGAGTTCTTC.

The chain recombines TRBV19 with TRBJ1-4; D gene ambiguous. This CDR3 has 11 amino acids. The ends were cut back, 3 bases at V and 7 bases at J, with 3 bases in the middle. Germline assignment: CDR1 LNHDA and CDR2 SQIVND (reference sequence). The CDR3 coding sequence is TGTGCCAGTAGTATTTCTGAAAAACTGTTTTTT. It specifies CASSISEKLFF.

V and J are TRBV6-4 and TRBJ2-5; D is uncertain. The germline CDR1 and CDR2 sequences are MRHNA and SNTAGT. The CDR3 consists of 11 residues. V was trimmed by 10 bases and J by 4 bases, leaving 10 bases between them. The CDR3 DNA reads TGTGCCACCCCGTGTGGAGAGACCCAGTACTTC. This sequence encodes CATPCGETQYF.

CDR3 DNA sequence: TGTGCCAGCAGCTTAGGGCGACTGAACACCGGGGAGCTGTTTTTT. Protein sequence: CASSLGRLNTGELFF. This chain links TRBV7-9 with TRBJ2-2; D gene ambiguous. This CDR3 region has 15 residues. Looked up from germline, CDR1 is SEHNR and CDR2 is FQNEAQ (reference sequence). Trimming pared 1 base from V and 1 base from J, leaving 7 bases between.